The TCR beta chain described here comes from a study of CXCR3-negative and CXCR3-positive naive CD8 T cells (dated by TCRdb to about 2019). Study-wide context: In total, about 130 million TRB reads were obtained, or roughly 1.5 +/- 0.3 million reads per library. Data from around ten donors, pooled across two independent experiments, went into the diversity and physicochemical repertoire analyses. Naive subsets from about 5 donors and memory cells from 3 donors were included in the TRBV-TRBJ cluster analysis.

There are 12 amino acids in the CDR3, from cysteine to phenylalanine inclusive. No nucleotide data were recorded. For CDR1 and CDR2, the germline V gene lists MNHGY and SVAAGI. A remark on this clonotype: The target of this receptor is not known.

For each CD8+ T cell subset, flow sorting was done in triplicate, and a few hundred thousand cells per subset went directly into RLT lysis buffer. To exclude memory contaminants, naive CD8+ T cells were stringently defined as CD45RO-CCR7+CD27+CD95-. Peripheral blood mononuclear cells were isolated from buffy coats by standard density gradient centrifugation. A FACSAria III was used to flow-sort naive CD8+ T cells into CXCR3-negative and CXCR3-positive populations. Total RNA was extracted from sorted cells with an RNeasy Mini Kit. TCRdb lists the instrument as NextSeq 550. The Human TCR Profiling Kit (MiLaboratory) was used to prepare UMI-labeled 5' RACE TRB cDNA libraries. The full amount of extracted RNA was used for cDNA synthesis, and the full amount of resulting cDNA was used for PCR amplification. Libraries were prepared in parallel using an identical number of PCR cycles. The source study handled its data this way. MIGEC and MiXCR extracted about 50,000 +/- 9,200 unique UMI-labeled TRB cDNA molecules per library, requiring at least two reads per UMI. On average, about 40,000 +/- 10,000 functional in-frame TRB CDR3 nucleotide clonotypes lacking stop codons were found per library. After each sample was downsampled to 5000 UMI-labeled TRB molecules, VDJtools was used to calculate diversity metrics such as normalized Shannon-Wiener and Chao1. VDJtools was used to calculate clonotype-size-weighted physicochemical properties of the central five CDR3 residues, namely interaction energy, strength, volume and Kidera factor 4. Following reprocessing of the reads by TCRdb, the data hold one row per CDR3 protein sequence and no DNA is available. TCRdb, rather than the study authors, made the V and J calls. The sample table holds some 150,000 distinct CDR3 sequences. The ten largest clones take up 0.4% to 0.5% of the sample.

The investigation overall reported the following: Because surface CD5, which has been linked to self-reactivity in mice, was comparable between naive subsets, TCR interaction strength was also inferred from TRB CDR3 physicochemical properties. Because CXCR3 expression was partially decreased after cryopreservation, freshly isolated PBMCs were used for most assays. TRBV-TRBJ usage was similar between naive CXCR3-negative and CXCR3-positive cells from the same donor, while memory cells showed distinct patterns. Repertoire diversity was comparably high in both naive subsets but much lower in memory CD8+ T cells. Compared with CXCR3-negative naive cells, CXCR3-positive naive cells had TRB CDR3s with higher hydrophobicity (lower Kidera factor 4), lower energy, and higher strength and volume indices.

Sequencing input: naive CXCR3+ CD8+ T cells from blood. Explained via the paper, the cell subset or site label denotes: CD45RO-CCR7+CD27+CD95- naive CD8+ T cells expressing CXCR3 (TNR3+). Recombination linked TRBV6-9 to TRBJ2-1. The sequence derives from a human donor in good health. Some clones in this sample may be carry-over from other donors' samples. The CDR3 corresponds to CASKESWHEQFF.